One sample yielded the 20 T cell receptor beta chains listed below, sequenced in a study of Ad26.COV2.S vaccination and SARS-CoV-2 variants. Produced via immunoSEQ multiplex PCR; TCRdb's table is partial and in-frame only. The repertoire has about 480,000 clones, approximately 90% of them found once; the top ten carry 13%. Sample treatment: roughly 20 received Ad26.COV2.S at low or high dose, single or two shots; about 5 received placebo; per-sample allocation not given. Day 63 following the first vaccine or placebo injection was when the samples were taken. The material was peripheral blood, obtained in a trial of Ad26.COV2.S vaccine versus placebo. These receptors originate from a person aged 18-60 years who received the Ad26.COV2.S COVID-19 vaccine or a placebo.

This clone showed up just once. The chain links TRBV7-8 to TRBJ2-4, with 7 bases lining up with TRBD2. Trimming at V came to 2 bases and at J to 0 bases, leaving 1 base not matched to a gene. Germline-derived CDR1 and CDR2 are SGHVS and FQNEAQ. This CDR3 contains 15 residues. CDR3 sequence: CASSLREVAKNIQYF. The CDR3 DNA sequence: TGTGCCAGCAGCTTACGGGAGGTAGCCAAAAACATTCAGTACTTC.

This chain joins TRBV19 and TRBJ1-4, with D maybe TRBD1 (6 bases). Germline lookup yields CDR1 LNHDA and CDR2 SQIVND (reference sequence). The CDR3 has 17 amino acids. V shed 7 bases and J shed 3 bases, with 21 bases lying between them. CDR3 sequence reads: CASTTMGHRRANEKLFF. The CDR3 region has the DNA TGTGCCAGTACAACGATGGGACACCGACGGGCTAATGAAAAACTGTTTTTT.

A few counts support this clone. The chain employs TRBV10-1 and TRBJ2-7; 12 positions agree with TRBD2. CDR3 length: 14 residues. The junction had 6 bases not matched to a gene; V was cut back by 6 bases and J by 6 bases. CDR1 and CDR2 from the germline V gene are WNHNN and SYGVQD (reference sequence). The CDR3 sequence: CASRSSGRAREQYF. The CDR3, as DNA: TGCGCCAGCAGGTCTAGCGGGAGGGCCCGCGAGCAGTACTTC.

V is TRBV2 and J is TRBJ2-5, with D perhaps being TRBD1 or TRBD2 (6 bases each). The CDR3 length is 13 residues. Trimming pared 7 bases from V and 7 bases from J, leaving 16 bases between. Germline V CDR1 and CDR2: SNHLY, FYNNEI. CDR3 sequence: CASNRGLGGTQYF. Written as DNA, the CDR3 is TGTGCCAGCAATCGGGGGCTCGGAGGGACCCAGTACTTC. Full variable domain (rest looked up from reference TRBV2 and TRBJ2-5): EPEVTQTPSHQVTQMGQEVILRCVPISNHLYFYWYRQILGQKVEFLVSFYNNEISEKSEIFDDQFSVERPDGSNFTLKIRSTKLEDSAMYFCASNRGLGGTQYFGPGTRLLVL.

Many counts were recorded for this clone. The chain joins TRBV27 to TRBJ2-3; D is possibly TRBD1 (6 bases). The CDR3 loop spans 13 amino acids. V dropped 6 bases and J dropped 5 bases, with 12 bases sitting between them. CDR1 and CDR2 (germline): MNHEY, SMNVEV (reference sequence). The CDR3 region is CASRQGLGDTQYF. The CDR3 coding sequence is TGTGCCAGCAGACAGGGCCTAGGAGATACGCAGTATTTT.

The CDR3 sequence is CASGWVIGGYTF. CDR3 in DNA: TGTGCTTCCGGGTGGGTTATAGGAGGCTACACCTTC. This rearrangement joins TRBV30 to TRBJ1-2; no firm D call. The CDR3 contains 12 residues. Germline V gene sequence: CDR1 GTSNPN, CDR2 SVGIG (reference sequence).

V is TRBV28 and J is TRBJ1-1; unclear D gene. The ends were cut back, 8 bases at V and 11 bases at J, with 15 bases in the middle. This CDR3 contains 11 residues. CDR1 and CDR2 (germline): MDHEN, SYDVKM. CDR3 bases: TGTGCCAGCGAATGGGGTTTTGGGGCTTTCTTT. Amino acid sequence: CASEWGFGAFF.

Comment on this clone: The germline gene is not matched at one end of the junction; a read error may be the cause. The rearrangement uses TRBV7-7 and TRBJ2-1; 11 positions agree with TRBD2. Germline V gene data show CDR1 as SSHAT and CDR2 as FNYEAQ (reference sequence). The CDR3 has 15 amino acids. The CDR3 nucleotides are TGTGCTAGCAGCTTACTAGCGGGAGTCGGGGATGAGCAGTTCTTC. Its translation: CASSLLAGVGDEQFF.

CDR3 region: CASKIGPTSGSAGELFF. The CDR3 region has the DNA TGTGCCAGCAAAATCGGGCCTACCTCGGGGAGCGCCGGGGAGCTGTTTTTT. This chain joins TRBV28 and TRBJ2-2; D is perhaps TRBD2 (5 bases). Trimming took off 7 bases at V and 6 bases at J, with 24 bases between the two ends. The V gene's germline CDR1 is MDHEN and CDR2 SYDVKM. CDR3 length: 17 amino acids.

V gene TRBV18 combines with J gene TRBJ2-1, with a possible D match to TRBD1 (5 bases). CDR1 is KGHSH and CDR2 is LQKENI in the germline V gene. CDR3 length: 15 residues. Between the trimmed V and J ends, which lost 3 bases and 0 bases, there was a span of 9 bases. This CDR3 reads CASSPLTGSYNEQFF. The CDR3 region has the DNA TGTGCCAGCTCACCGTTAACAGGCTCCTACAATGAGCAGTTCTTC.

The chain carries TRBV28 and TRBJ1-6; perhaps TRBD1 as D (5 bases). V was trimmed by 3 bases and J by 0 bases, leaving 12 bases between them. The germline gives CDR1 MDHEN, CDR2 SYDVKM. The CDR3 spans 17 residues. The CDR3 DNA reads as TGTGCCAGCAGTTTCCAGGGTCCGAGCTCCTATAATTCACCCCTCCACTTT. Protein product: CASSFQGPSSYNSPLHF.

The chain employs TRBV10-3 and TRBJ2-3, with D perhaps TRBD1 or TRBD2 (6 bases each). CDR3 length: 13 residues. V was trimmed by 7 bases and J by 11 bases, leaving 19 bases between them. Per the germline V gene, CDR1 is ENHRY and CDR2 is SYGVKD. The CDR3 nucleotides are TGTGCCATCAACGCAGTGGGGGGCCCGGGGCAGTATTTT. Translated, it gives CAINAVGGPGQYF.

The table lists this clone with a count of one. This rearrangement joins TRBV5-1 to TRBJ2-7, with 9 bases lining up with TRBD1. The CDR3 runs to 14 residues. Germline lookup yields CDR1 SGHRS and CDR2 YFSETQ. With 3 bases clipped from V and 6 bases from J, the junction kept 7 bases outside the gene matches. The CDR3, as DNA: TGCGCCAGCAGCTCGGACAGGGGATTAGGCGAGCAGTACTTC. Amino acids: CASSSDRGLGEQYF. The variable domain in full, with the rest retrieved from reference TRBV5-1 and TRBJ2-7, is KAGVTQTPRYLIKTRGQQVTLSCSPISGHRSVSWYQQTPGQGLQFLFEYFSETQRNKGNFPGRFSGRQFSNSRSEMNVSTLELGDSALYLCASSSDRGLGEQYFGPGTRLTVT.

The chain combines TRBV28 with TRBJ2-7; TRBD1 aligns across 9 bases. Germline CDR1 is MDHEN and CDR2 is SYDVKM. The CDR3 is 14 amino acids. J gave up 5 bases and V 3 bases, and 5 bases lay outside the gene matches. As DNA, the CDR3 is TGTGCCAGCAGTTTGGGGACAGGGTCCGACGAGCAGTACTTC. This codes for CASSLGTGSDEQYF.

The table lists this clone with a few counts. The genes are TRBV27 and TRBJ1-6; 7 nucleotides align to TRBD1. This CDR3 comprises 13 residues. After removal of 6 bases from V and 10 bases from J, the junction contained 6 bases not matched to a gene. Germline CDR1 and CDR2: MNHEY and SMNVEV (reference sequence). Here the CDR3 reads CASRSQGESPLHF. The CDR3 coding sequence is TGTGCCAGCAGATCCCAGGGGGAATCACCCCTCCACTTT.

The chain combines TRBV30 with TRBJ1-2; 12 nucleotides agree with TRBD1. After removal of 2 bases from V and 4 bases from J, the junction contained 8 bases not matched to a gene. Germline lookup yields CDR1 GTSNPN and CDR2 SVGIG (reference sequence). The CDR3 has 16 amino acids. The CDR3 protein is CAWSSGTGGISYGYTF. The CDR3 bases are TGTGCCTGGAGTTCCGGGACAGGGGGCATTAGCTATGGCTACACCTTC.

The chain joins TRBV19 to TRBJ1-1; a possible D gene is TRBD1 (5 bases). In germline, CDR1 is LNHDA, CDR2 SQIVND (reference sequence). The ends were cut back, 10 bases at V and 1 base at J, with 16 bases in the middle. The CDR3 spans 14 residues. CDR3 in amino acids: CATRQPSPNTEAFF. For the CDR3, the DNA is TGTGCCACCCGACAGCCTTCCCCGAACACTGAAGCTTTCTTT.

The chain couples TRBV15 to TRBJ2-7; D may match TRBD1 or TRBD2 (5 bases each). Per the germline V gene, CDR1 is LNHNV and CDR2 is YYDKDF (reference sequence). V lost 3 bases to trimming and J lost 3 bases, with 18 bases between them. The CDR3 length is 16 residues. The CDR3 DNA reads TGTGCCACCAGCAGGGGACGTGCAGGGCTCTTCTACGAGCAGTACTTC. It yields the protein CATSRGRAGLFYEQYF. Using reference TRBV15 and TRBJ2-7 for the parts outside the CDR3, the full variable domain is DAMVIQNPRYQVTQFGKPVTLSCSQTLNHNVMYWYQQKSSQAPKLLFHYYDKDFNNEADTPDNFQSRRPNTSFCFLDIRSPGLGDTAMYLCATSRGRAGLFYEQYFGPGTRLTVT.

The CDR3 here is CASSYSREGTEAFF. DNA for the CDR3: TGTGCCAGCAGTTACTCGAGGGAGGGGACTGAAGCTTTCTTT. The rearrangement uses TRBV6-5 and TRBJ1-1, with a weak D call TRBD1 (5 bases). Germline V lookup: CDR1 MNHEY, CDR2 SVGAGI. CDR3 length equals 14 residues. Trimming stripped 0 bases from V and 5 bases from J, with 10 bases between.

V gene TRBV4-3 combines with J gene TRBJ1-2; D ambiguous. The CDR3 runs to 14 residues. V dropped 1 base and J dropped 7 bases, with 13 bases sitting between them. Germline loops: CDR1 LGHNA, CDR2 YSLEER. DNA of the CDR3: TGCGCCAGCAGCCAAGGGGCGGGGAACGCTGGCTACACCTTC. It yields the protein CASSQGAGNAGYTF.